This T cell receptor (beta chain) was captured by sequencing in a study of blood T cell repertoires in COVID-19. TCRdb keeps only in-frame clones here, not all; method: immunoSEQ multiplex PCR. The sample holds approximately 460,000 clones, roughly 87% seen once. The sequence came from a man between 18 and 35 years old with COVID-19, enrolled during active disease. Sequenced input: peripheral blood.

CDR3 sequence (DNA): TGTGCCAGCAGCTTGAATTCCGGAAGGGGGGAGACCCAGTACTTC. Translated: CASSLNSGRGETQYF. The genes are TRBV5-4 and TRBJ2-5; TRBD1 is a possible D gene (6 bases). Trimming removed 1 base at V and 5 bases at J, with 15 bases between. This CDR3 is 15 amino acids long. Germline assignment: CDR1 SGHNT and CDR2 YYREEE (reference sequence).